This TCR beta chain was profiled in a study of T-cell reconstitution after alpha-beta-depleted transplantation in children. Germline loops: CDR1 SGHRS, CDR2 YFSETQ. The CDR3 spans 15 residues. Trimming cost V 4 bases and J 2 bases; bases outside gene matches: 9. This clonotype appeared many times. Its specificity is unknown. Study results and limitations: After transplant, at about two months, alpha-beta T cells were reportedly derived from several hundred expanded graft clones. From surviving recipient T cells and thymic progenitors came the high day-60 TCRbeta diversity observed in some patients.

TCRbeta library preparation incorporated unique molecular identifiers. MiXCR, applied by TCRdb to the PCR reads, yields one record per CDR3 protein. The top ten hold 28% of the sample, which has hundreds of thousands of distinct CDR3 sequences, about a tenth seen once. V gene TRBV5-1 combines with J gene TRBJ2-7, with TRBD1 matching over 7 bases. This receptor was identified in a child less than two years old with acute myeloid leukemia, due to receive a stem cell transplant. The source was PBMCs, collected before TCRalphabeta/CD19-depleted stem cell transplant. The CDR3 coding sequence is TGCGCCAGCAGCCCTTCCGGGACAGATCCCTACGAGCAGTACTTC. As protein: CASSPSGTDPYEQYF.